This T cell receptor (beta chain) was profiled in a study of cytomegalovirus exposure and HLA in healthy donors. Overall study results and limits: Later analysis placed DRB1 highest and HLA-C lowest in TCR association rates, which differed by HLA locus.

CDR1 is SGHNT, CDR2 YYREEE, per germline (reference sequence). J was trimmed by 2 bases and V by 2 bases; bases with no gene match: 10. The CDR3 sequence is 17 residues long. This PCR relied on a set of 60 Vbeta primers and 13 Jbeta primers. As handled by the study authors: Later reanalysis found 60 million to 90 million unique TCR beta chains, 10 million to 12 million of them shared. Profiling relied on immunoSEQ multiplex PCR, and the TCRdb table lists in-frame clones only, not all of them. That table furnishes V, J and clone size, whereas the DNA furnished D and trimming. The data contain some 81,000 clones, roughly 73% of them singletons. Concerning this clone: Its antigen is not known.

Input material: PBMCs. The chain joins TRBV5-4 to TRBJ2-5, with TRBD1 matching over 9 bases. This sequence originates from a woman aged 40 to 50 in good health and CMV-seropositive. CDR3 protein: CASSLLGGTGRQETQYF. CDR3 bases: TGTGCCAGCAGCTTACTAGGGGGGACAGGGAGACAAGAGACCCAGTACTTC.